Detailed here is one T cell receptor beta chain. Assay: immunoSEQ multiplex PCR; the TCRdb copy retains only in-frame clones and omits some. This sample has around 85,000 clones; more than 75% occur once, and the top ten carry approximately 8%. This sample was included in a study of blood T cell repertoires in COVID-19. Study information: From T cells, B-cell-depleted T cells, or PBMCs came the material, which was cDNA or gDNA.

The sample taken for sequencing was peripheral blood. The TCR was taken from a man aged 50-59 years with active COVID-19.

Written as DNA, the CDR3 is TGTGCCAGCAGCCGTTATTCAAGGACTAGTACCTACGAGCAGTACTTC. This gives the protein CASSRYSRTSTYEQYF. The genes are TRBV3-1 (or the pseudogene TRBV3-2) and TRBJ2-7, with 7 bases lining up with TRBD2. Germline V gene lookup returns CDR1 LGHDT and CDR2 YNNKEL (reference sequence). This CDR3 contains 16 residues. J was trimmed by 2 bases and V by 4 bases; bases with no gene match: 11.